This T cell receptor (beta chain) was identified during a study of CD8 T cells in Susac syndrome. Germline assignment: CDR1 SNHLY and CDR2 FYNNEI. CDR3 length equals 14 residues. V was cut by 6 bases and J by 7 bases, with 15 bases left in between. cDNA came from about 0.5 to 1 ug RNA primed by random hexamers. With immunoSEQ multiplex PCR, TCR beta CDR3 was amplified across 54 Vbeta and 13 Jbeta. In TCRdb, the immunoSEQ multiplex PCR reads were re-called with MiXCR into one record per CDR3 protein. The sample contains about 300,000 distinct CDR3 sequences, about 90% of which appear only once. It was negative isolation that provided the CD8+ and CD4+ T cells, whereas TEMRA cells were enriched by FACS.

Sequencing input: CD4+ T cells from PBMCs. The clonotype originates from a human donor with multiple sclerosis. The chain combines TRBV2 with TRBJ1-4; D is possibly TRBD1 (6 bases). CDR3 amino acids: CASRLTGLGEKLFF. The CDR3 coding sequence is TGTGCCAGCAGACTCACAGGGCTGGGTGAAAAACTGTTTTTT.